This T cell receptor (beta chain) emerged from a study of regulatory T cells in long-lasting Graves disease. Study-level results: Those with persistent Graves' had less TCR diversity than newly diagnosed patients.

Time point denoted: newly diagnosed GD, antithyroid drugs for less than 3 months. From RNA extracted from PBMCs, the TCR library was made. From germline, CDR1 is SGHRS and CDR2 YFSETQ. Trimming removed 2 bases at V and 4 bases at J, with 12 bases between. There are 14 residues in the CDR3. CDR3-region Arm-PCR and iRepertoire HTBI primers produced the TCR beta libraries. TCRdb ran MiXCR on the multiplex PCR reads and lists one entry per CDR3 protein. The table shows about 350,000 distinct CDR3 sequences, with 15% to 20% occurring only once. This clonotype was counted at least ten times. Its specificity is not known. These records were also assigned to another study, of T cells in Graves' hyperthyroidism and ophthalmopathy.

The sequenced sample was peripheral blood mononuclear cells (PBMCs), obtained at new diagnosis, from a patient treated with antithyroid drugs. This TCR came from a woman in her late teens or twenties with Graves disease. This chain connects TRBV5-1 to TRBJ1-1; D gene unclear. DNA of the CDR3: TGCGCCAGCAGCTTAACACCTCCAGTCACTGAAGCTTTCTTT. This translates into CASSLTPPVTEAFF.